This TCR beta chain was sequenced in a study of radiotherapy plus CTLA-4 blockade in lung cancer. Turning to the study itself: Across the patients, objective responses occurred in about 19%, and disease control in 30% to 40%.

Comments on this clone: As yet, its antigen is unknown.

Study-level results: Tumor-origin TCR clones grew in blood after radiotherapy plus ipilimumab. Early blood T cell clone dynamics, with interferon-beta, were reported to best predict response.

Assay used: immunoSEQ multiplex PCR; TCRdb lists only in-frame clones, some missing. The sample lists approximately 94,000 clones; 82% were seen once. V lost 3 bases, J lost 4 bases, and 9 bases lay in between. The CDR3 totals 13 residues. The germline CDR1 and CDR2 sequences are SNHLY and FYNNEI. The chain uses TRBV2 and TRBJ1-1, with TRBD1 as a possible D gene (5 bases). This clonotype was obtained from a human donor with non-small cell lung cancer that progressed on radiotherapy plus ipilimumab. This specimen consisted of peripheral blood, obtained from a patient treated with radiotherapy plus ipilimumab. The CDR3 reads CASSESGGTEAFF. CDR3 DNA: TGTGCCAGCAGTGAGTCGGGGGGCACTGAAGCTTTCTTT.